This TCR beta chain was found in a study of T cells after posttransplantation cyclophosphamide. Study conclusions and caveats: Donor CD8+ memory clones often dominated recipient blood repertoires at later times. Skin or GI-infiltrating T cells shared few TRB sequences with blood. Recipient CMV seropositivity and CMV reactivation strongly tracked TRB clonality.

Sampled 1 year posttransplant, controls received myeloablative marrow transplants, methotrexate and a calcineurin inhibitor. V was clipped by 5 bases and J by 2 bases; unmatched bases: 4. The CDR3 has 14 amino acids. Germline lookup yields CDR1 SQVTM and CDR2 ANQGSEA. This clone showed up just once. What it binds is unknown. Assay used: immunoSEQ multiplex PCR; TCRdb lists only in-frame clones, some missing. Of about 21,000 clones detected, 80% to 90% appear once; the ten largest clones hold about 2%. The sequence derives from a female patient younger than 45 who received an allogeneic stem cell transplant from an unrelated donor, was CMV-positive, and had acute and chronic GVHD. T cells may partly derive from the graft donor. This chain connects TRBV29-1 to TRBJ2-3, with 10 bases aligning to TRBD2. The material sequenced was PBMCs, taken 362 days after allogeneic stem cell transplant with calcineurin inhibitor and methotrexate. The CDR3 sequence is CSVLSGGSTDTQYF. In DNA form, the CDR3 reads TGCAGCGTTCTTAGCGGGGGGTCCACAGATACGCAGTATTTT.